This T cell receptor beta chain was sequenced for a study of regulatory T cells in long-lasting Graves disease (dated by TCRdb to about 2021). Regarding the study in general: Newly diagnosed Graves' disease patients had taken antithyroid drugs for less than 3 months. Persistent Graves' disease patients were compared with newly diagnosed Graves' disease patients by peripheral blood TCR sequencing and RNA sequencing. The study took place in China and was registered as a clinical trial. A total of around 35 samples underwent TCR sequencing, from around 13 patients with persistent Graves' disease and 20 or so patients with newly diagnosed Graves' disease.

Overall study results and their limits: TRBV28, TRBJ1-2 and TRBJ2-5 were preferentially used in persistent disease, while TRBV20-1 and TRBJ2-1 were favored in newly diagnosed disease. Only the TCR beta chain was sequenced and analyzed. Because the primary lesion, thyroid tissue, could not be accessed, the study looked at peripheral blood alone. Lower TCR Shannon entropy and fewer highly expanded clones were observed in persistent Graves' disease patients than in newly diagnosed patients, which suggested clonal expansion. The authors acknowledged the small sample size as a limitation that may reduce accuracy. More public clonotypes were shared among persistent patients (roughly 2,700) than among newly diagnosed patients (966).

Library generation was performed with multiplex PCR. Sequenced using an Illumina HiSeq 4000. TCR beta libraries were built with iRepertoire HTBI primers and Arm-PCR amplification of CDR3 regions. Before sequencing, the PCR products went through gel purification. From the authors' description of their analysis: Across samples, fewer than 70 TRBV and approximately 15 TRBJ segments were identified and used for gene usage analysis of CDR3 amino acid clonotypes. COPE and FqMerger were used to merge the filtered high-quality paired reads into contigs. BLAST was used to align contigs to IMGT TRBV, TRBD and TRBJ reference genes, with CDR3 defined following IMGT. Any clonotype with a frequency above 0.1% was classified as a highly expanded clone. Shannon entropy was used to measure repertoire diversity, and the Gini coefficient was used to measure V-J evenness. A clonotype was considered public if more than one individual shared it. TCRdb took the public reads, trimmed them with fastp at Q25, ran MiXCR for clone calling and kept in-frame beta chains. CDR3 protein duplicates are merged, each entry listing the most common genes and DNA. The V and J calls come from TCRdb's annotation, not from the publication. The sample has hundreds of thousands of distinct CDR3 sequences on record, roughly 15% of them singletons. The ten largest clones represent about 17% of the sample.

This clonotype was observed a few times. No cognate antigen has been identified for it. Within one base of it there is no much larger clone, and no base qualities were kept. The CDR3 holds 18 amino acids from the cysteine to the phenylalanine. Of the read, only the CDR3 DNA is kept; its 54 bases are in frame from base 1. Unmatched junction bases come to 12, with V trimmed by 5 bases and J by 3 bases. Via the germline V gene (reference sequence), CDR1 is SEHNR and CDR2 FQNEAQ. This sample's time point label indicates: newly diagnosed GD, antithyroid drugs for less than 3 months. For both TCR sequencing and RNA sequencing, RNA was extracted from PBMCs in TRIzol. The diagnosis of Graves' disease was made according to American Thyroid Association guidelines. Recruitment of patients was carried out at an endocrinology department in Xi'an, China. From each patient, around 8.3 milliliters of peripheral blood was collected into an EDTA anticoagulant tube. PBMCs were isolated by Ficoll Paque Plus density gradient separation without further T cell sorting. An Agilent 2100 Bioanalyzer and agarose gel were used to assess RNA quality, and a NanoDrop 2000 was used to measure RNA concentration.

This same sample was also taken into another study, of T cells in Graves' hyperthyroidism and ophthalmopathy. As the second study states: Stable Graves' hyperthyroidism was defined as no progression to ophthalmopathy during 18 months of follow-up. Hyperthyroidism patients were newly diagnosed, with disease duration under 2 months, and aged 18 to 65 years. The study excluded patients with uncontrolled infections, other autoimmune diseases, pregnancy or lactation. Diagnoses relied on clinical symptoms, serum thyroxine and TRAb, thyroid ultrasound and orbital computed tomography. The TCR CDR3 was subjected to a first round of RT-PCR using the HTBI primer set and the Qiagen OneStep RT-PCR kit. Most expanded thyroid clonotypes (frequency above 0.001) were also found in blood, which suggests that blood repertoires may mirror thyroid immune responses. In cross-validation, a model built on a 13 V-J signature told ophthalmopathy apart from stable hyperthyroidism with under 90% sensitivity and around 84% specificity, and in testing the same model reached 80%/75%. In validation, the model predicted progression to ophthalmopathy with around 71% sensitivity and 72% to 85% specificity, a median of 6.5 months before onset. A discovery cohort of about a hundred patients, approximately 45 with Graves' ophthalmopathy and 55 to 60 with stable Graves' hyperthyroidism, was used to find distinguishing TCR V-J signatures. An independent validation cohort of under 20 hyperthyroidism patients and approximately 15 patients who later progressed to ophthalmopathy tested prospective prediction of ophthalmopathy. The approximately 95 discovery patients were divided at random into training and test sets in a 7:3 ratio. The study also compared thyroid tissue and blood T-cell repertoires from several Graves' hyperthyroidism patients. Following sampling, methimazole starting at 30 mg daily was given to hyperthyroidism patients, and high-dose intravenous methylprednisolone was given to ophthalmopathy patients. Libraries were constructed in a second round of multiplex PCR, after which size selection and purification were performed. The libraries were sequenced on an Illumina HiSeq2000 using paired-end 100 bp reads. SOAPnuke was used to process the raw data, removing reads that contained adapters or uncalled bases, had a mean Phred below 15, or lacked an exact match to the constant primer or identifier. COPE v1.2.5 was used to merge high-quality paired reads, and clonotypes were defined as unique nucleotide sequences. Clonotypes were aligned to IMGT TRBV, TRBD and TRBJ reference segments using MiTCR v1.1. The analysis was restricted to V-J combinations with a frequency above 0.0001, which together covered 99% to 99.2% of the repertoires. A TCS score was defined as the ratio of F50 (clonal expansion) to E x V (chaos), with BLOSUM62-based TCRdist applied between CDR3 peptides within each V-J. Welch's t-statistics and random forest reduced fewer than 550 V-J features to roughly 13, which were used in a naive Bayes classifier (R e1071). Sample size was not statistically predetermined, and investigators were not blinded to group allocation. The paper reports TCR Vbeta CDR3 sequencing of some 140 peripheral blood samples: 43 ophthalmopathy, 70 to 85 hyperthyroidism and around 17 progressor patients.

The sequence was obtained from a young woman with Graves disease. Donor details come from another sample of the same person, matched by shared clones. In this chain, TRBV7-9 is recombined with TRBJ2-3, with 12 bases in between that match TRBD2. This sample comprised peripheral blood mononuclear cells (PBMCs), obtained at new diagnosis, from a patient treated with antithyroid drugs. At the DNA level, the sequence is TGTGCCAGCAGCCCCCTAGCGGGAGGGGCTTCGGGGACAGATACGCAGTATTTT. Its protein product is CASSPLAGGASGTDTQYF.